This paragraph reports one TCR beta chain. The data were taken from a study of blood T cell repertoires in COVID-19. Study background: Collection of acute and convalescent COVID-19 samples took place in the United States, Italy and Spain. PBMCs, B-cell-depleted T cells, or T cells were the source of the cDNA or gDNA that made up the material.

The CDR3 is 15 residues long. V dropped 3 bases and J dropped 4; count of bases not matched to a gene: 5. The germline gives CDR1 SEHNR, CDR2 FQNEAQ (reference sequence). Generated by immunoSEQ multiplex PCR, the TCRdb table keeps only in-frame clones and is missing some. The data contain about 320,000 clones, 85% of them singletons. Donors were grouped by their self-reported clinical history. This receptor was identified in a woman aged 25 to 39 who had been exposed to COVID-19. The chain employs TRBV7-9 and TRBJ2-1; 8 bases match TRBD2. The specimen sequenced was PBMCs or T cells enriched from blood (not recorded which). The CDR3 sequence is CASSLLAGRYNEQFF. CDR3 in DNA: TGTGCCAGCAGCTTGTTAGCGGGAAGGTACAATGAGCAGTTCTTC.